A single sample is the source of the 2 T cell receptor beta chains below, sequenced in a study of T cell responses to AZD1222 COVID-19 vaccine. Method: immunoSEQ multiplex PCR; TCRdb's copy keeps in-frame clones and lacks some. The repertoire holds more than 140,000 clones, about 91% seen once, with less than 2.5% in the top ten. The source material was peripheral blood, sampled on day 0 of AZD1222 vaccination. Receptors were obtained from an adult in good health.

V usage is TRBV5-1 and J usage is TRBJ1-1; TRBD1 is a possible D gene (5 bases). The germline V and J ends were trimmed by 3 bases and 0 bases, with 12 bases remaining between them. The CDR3 totals 15 residues. CDR1 is SGHRS and CDR2 is YFSETQ in the germline V gene. This CDR3 is CASSSGLGLNTEAFF. CDR3 bases: TGCGCCAGCAGCTCGGGTCTGGGGCTGAACACTGAAGCTTTCTTT. Complete variable domain (other parts from reference TRBV5-1 and TRBJ1-1): KAGVTQTPRYLIKTRGQQVTLSCSPISGHRSVSWYQQTPGQGLQFLFEYFSETQRNKGNFPGRFSGRQFSNSRSEMNVSTLELGDSALYLCASSSGLGLNTEAFFGQGTRLTVV.

The chain carries TRBV27 and TRBJ2-4; D not certain. Germline V gene lookup returns CDR1 MNHEY and CDR2 SMNVEV (reference sequence). V was trimmed by 5 bases and J by 5 bases, leaving 10 bases between them. This CDR3 comprises 13 residues. The DNA of the CDR3 is TGTGCCAGCAGTCCGCGGACGGAAAACATTCAGTACTTC. Its translation: CASSPRTENIQYF.